The sequence of this TCR beta chain was determined in a study of regulatory T cells in long-lasting Graves disease. Points from the study as a whole: The study found lower TCR diversity in persistent Graves' patients than in newly diagnosed ones. Thyroid tissue went unexamined; only peripheral blood was analyzed.

iRepertoire HTBI primers and Arm-PCR of CDR3 regions built TCR beta libraries. Per the original methods: Looking across samples, the authors found approximately 60 TRBV and some 15 TRBJ segments. TCRdb passed the multiplex PCR reads through MiXCR, listing each CDR3 protein once. The V and J calls were determined by TCRdb, not by the authors. The data show about 290,000 distinct CDR3 sequences, 20% to 25% seen once. Details on this clonotype: The antigen remains unidentified.

Time point described: persistent/refractory GD, antithyroid drugs over 5 years with positive TRAb. From RNA extracted from PBMCs, the TCR library was made. The sequence derives from a female donor with Graves disease. Sequenced material: peripheral blood mononuclear cells (PBMCs), taken when the disease was refractory, from a patient treated with antithyroid drugs.

CDR3 residues: CSASSGGPNTGELFF. CDR3 in DNA: TGCAGTGCTAGCTCGGGAGGGCCGAACACCGGGGAGCTGTTTTTT. The V call is TRBV20-1, the J call TRBJ2-2; 8 nucleotides line up with TRBD2. This CDR3 contains 15 residues. Germline V gene lookup returns CDR1 DFQATT and CDR2 SNEGSKA (reference sequence). The V gene end was trimmed by 3 bases and the J gene end by 0 bases; junction bases not matched to a gene: 3.